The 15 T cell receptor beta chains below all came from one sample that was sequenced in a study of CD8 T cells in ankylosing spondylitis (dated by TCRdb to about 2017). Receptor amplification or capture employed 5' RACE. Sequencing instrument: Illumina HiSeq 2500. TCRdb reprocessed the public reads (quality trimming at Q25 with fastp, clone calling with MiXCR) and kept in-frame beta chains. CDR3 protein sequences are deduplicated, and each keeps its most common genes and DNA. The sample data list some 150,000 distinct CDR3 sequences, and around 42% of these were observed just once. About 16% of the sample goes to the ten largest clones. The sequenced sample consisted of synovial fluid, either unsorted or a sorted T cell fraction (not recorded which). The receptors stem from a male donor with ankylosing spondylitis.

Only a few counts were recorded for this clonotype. The CDR3: CSARDFKETYEQYF. The CDR3, as DNA: TGCAGTGCTAGGGACTTTAAAGAAACCTACGAGCAGTACTTC. The rearrangement uses TRBV20-1 and TRBJ2-7; TRBD2 might be the D (5 bases). Per the germline V gene, CDR1 is DFQATT and CDR2 is SNEGSKA (reference sequence). V was clipped by 3 bases and J by 2 bases, with 14 bases between them. This CDR3 comprises 14 residues.

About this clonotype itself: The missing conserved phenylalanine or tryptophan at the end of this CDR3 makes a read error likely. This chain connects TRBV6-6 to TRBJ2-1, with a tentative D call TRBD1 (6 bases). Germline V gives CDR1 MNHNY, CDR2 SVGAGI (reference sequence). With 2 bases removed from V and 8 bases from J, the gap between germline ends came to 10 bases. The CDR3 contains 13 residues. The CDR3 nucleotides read TGTGCCAGCAGTTACGTAACAGGGTATGAGCAGTTCCTC. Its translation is CASSYVTGYEQFL.

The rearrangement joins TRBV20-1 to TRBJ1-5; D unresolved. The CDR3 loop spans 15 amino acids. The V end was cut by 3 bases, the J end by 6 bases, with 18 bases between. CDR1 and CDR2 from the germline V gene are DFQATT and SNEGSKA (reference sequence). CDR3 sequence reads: CSARGGRRLSQPQHF. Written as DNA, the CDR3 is TGCAGTGCTAGGGGCGGCCGCAGGCTGTCTCAGCCCCAGCATTTT.

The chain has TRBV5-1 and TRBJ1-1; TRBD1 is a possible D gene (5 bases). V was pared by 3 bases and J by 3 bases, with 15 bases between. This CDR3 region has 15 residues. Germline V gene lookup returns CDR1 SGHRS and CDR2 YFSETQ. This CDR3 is CASSSRGAGDTEAFF. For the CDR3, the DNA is TGCGCCAGCAGCTCACGAGGGGCTGGGGACACTGAAGCTTTCTTT.

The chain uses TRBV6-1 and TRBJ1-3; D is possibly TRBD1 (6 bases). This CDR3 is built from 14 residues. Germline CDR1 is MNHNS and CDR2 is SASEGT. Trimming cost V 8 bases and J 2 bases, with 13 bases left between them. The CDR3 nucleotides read TGTGCCAGCGTCGACAGGCTCCCTGGAAACACCATATATTTT. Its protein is CASVDRLPGNTIYF.

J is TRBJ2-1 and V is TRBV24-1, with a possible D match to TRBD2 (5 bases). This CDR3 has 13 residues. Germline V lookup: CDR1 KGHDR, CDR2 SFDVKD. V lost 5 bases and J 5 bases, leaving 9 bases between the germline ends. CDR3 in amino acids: CATSALAHNEQFF. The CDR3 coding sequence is TGTGCCACCAGTGCGCTAGCCCACAATGAGCAGTTCTTC.

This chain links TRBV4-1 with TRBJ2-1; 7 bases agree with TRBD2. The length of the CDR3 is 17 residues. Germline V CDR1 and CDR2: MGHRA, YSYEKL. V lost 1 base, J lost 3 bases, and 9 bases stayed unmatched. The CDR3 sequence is CASSQGPASGIYNEQFF. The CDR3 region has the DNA TGCGCCAGCAGCCAAGGTCCGGCTAGCGGCATCTACAATGAGCAGTTCTTC.

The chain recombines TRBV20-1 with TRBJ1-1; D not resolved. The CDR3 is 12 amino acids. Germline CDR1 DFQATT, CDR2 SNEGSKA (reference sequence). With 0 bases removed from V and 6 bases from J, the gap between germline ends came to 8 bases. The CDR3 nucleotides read TGCAGTGCTAGAGATGACTGGGCTGAAGCTTTCTTT. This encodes CSARDDWAEAFF.

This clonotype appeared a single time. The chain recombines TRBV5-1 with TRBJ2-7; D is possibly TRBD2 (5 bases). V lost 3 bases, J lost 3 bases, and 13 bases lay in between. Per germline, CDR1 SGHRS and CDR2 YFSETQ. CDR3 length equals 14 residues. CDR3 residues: CASSYRPRGYEQYF. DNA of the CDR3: TGCGCCAGCAGCTACCGCCCCCGGGGCTACGAGCAGTACTTC.

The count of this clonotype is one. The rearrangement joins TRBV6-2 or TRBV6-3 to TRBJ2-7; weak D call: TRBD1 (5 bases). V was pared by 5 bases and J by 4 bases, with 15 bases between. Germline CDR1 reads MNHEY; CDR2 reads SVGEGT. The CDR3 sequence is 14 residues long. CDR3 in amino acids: CASSILSGPYEQYF. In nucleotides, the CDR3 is TGTGCCAGCAGTATTCTTTCAGGGCCGTACGAGCAGTACTTC.

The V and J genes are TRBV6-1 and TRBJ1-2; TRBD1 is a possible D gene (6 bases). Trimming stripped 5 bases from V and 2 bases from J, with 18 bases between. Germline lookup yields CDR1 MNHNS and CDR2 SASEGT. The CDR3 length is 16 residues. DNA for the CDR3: TGTGCCAGCAGTCTGCCCCCGGGACACAAAAACTATGGCTACACCTTC. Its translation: CASSLPPGHKNYGYTF.

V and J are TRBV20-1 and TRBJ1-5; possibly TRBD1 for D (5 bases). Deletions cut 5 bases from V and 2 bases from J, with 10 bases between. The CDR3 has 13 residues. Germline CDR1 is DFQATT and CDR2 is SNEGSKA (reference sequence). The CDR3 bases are TGCAGTGCTCACCAGGGTGGCAATCAGCCCCAGCATTTT. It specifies CSAHQGGNQPQHF.

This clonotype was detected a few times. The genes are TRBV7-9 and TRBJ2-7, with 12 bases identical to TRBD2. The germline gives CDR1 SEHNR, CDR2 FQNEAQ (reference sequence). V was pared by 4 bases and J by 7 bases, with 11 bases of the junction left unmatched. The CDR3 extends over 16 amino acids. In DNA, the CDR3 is TGTGCCAGCAGCTCCCGCAGACTAGCGGGAGTTCATGAGCAGTACTTC. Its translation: CASSSRRLAGVHEQYF.

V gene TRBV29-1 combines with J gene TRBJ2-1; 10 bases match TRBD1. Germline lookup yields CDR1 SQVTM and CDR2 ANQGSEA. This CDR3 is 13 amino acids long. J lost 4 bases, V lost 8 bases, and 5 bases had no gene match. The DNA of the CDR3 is TGCAGCTCCCGGGACAGGGGTTACAATGAGCAGTTCTTC. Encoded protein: CSSRDRGYNEQFF.

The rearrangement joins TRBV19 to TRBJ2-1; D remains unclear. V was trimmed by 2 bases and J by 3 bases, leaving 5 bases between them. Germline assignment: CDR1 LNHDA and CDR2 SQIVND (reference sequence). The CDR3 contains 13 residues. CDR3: CASSITDYNEQFF. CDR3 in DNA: TGTGCCAGTAGTATAACAGACTACAATGAGCAGTTCTTC. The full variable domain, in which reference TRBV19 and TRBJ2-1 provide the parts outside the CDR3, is DGGITQSPKYLFRKEGQNVTLSCEQNLNHDAMYWYRQDPGQGLRLIYYSQIVNDFQKGDIAEGYSVSREKKESFPLTVTSAQKNPTAFYLCASSITDYNEQFFGPGTRLTVL.